What follows describes a single TCR beta chain. Its recognized antigen is unknown. There are no base qualities to consult, and no much larger clone falls within one base. These data originate in a study of T cells in narcolepsy (dated by TCRdb to 2016 to 2019). Notes on the research overall: The study enrolled patients with narcolepsy type 1 or type 2 (NT1, NT2) together with healthy control donors. To look for autoreactive T cells in narcolepsy patients that target self-antigens of hypocretin neurons (hypocretin, TRIB2), the study used TCR Vbeta sequencing to follow clonotypes in blood and CSF. The research as a whole found: HCRT-specific and TRIB2-specific autoreactive clonotypes were highlighted in plots that compared CD4+ T cell clonotypes in CSF versus blood from the same patient. Certain blood memory CD4+ repertoires from patients and controls had no sequences that matched autoreactive T cell clones. Autoreactive clonotypes were reported to be detected serially in the blood of the same patients and of different patients, but not in the blood of healthy controls. Numbers of sequenced blood memory CD4+ clonotypes were comparable, averaging about 40,000 in patients and approximately 34,000 in controls.

The germline V gene encodes CDR1 MDHEN and CDR2 SYDVKM. The CDR3 runs 14 residues from the cysteine to the phenylalanine. Only the CDR3 DNA stays, 42 bases, in frame from base 1. The V end loses 3 bases and the J end loses 3 bases, and a stretch of 11 bases separates them. Receptor libraries were prepared by the immunoSEQ multiplex PCR assay. TCRdb re-hosts the immuneACCESS table, in-frame sequences only. Its copies lack some clones; in the studies checked, an unresolved V gene accounts for under half of them, and the cause for the rest is not known. The sample includes 27,000 or so clones, with roughly nine tenths observed a single time. In total, the top ten clones hold around 1.1% of the sample. For TCR Vbeta sequencing, memory CD4+ T cells were sorted ex vivo from the peripheral blood of both healthy controls and narcolepsy patients.

This sequence originates from a human donor with narcolepsy. The sequence is built from TRBV28 and TRBJ1-1, with the D gene uncertain. Sequenced: CD45RA- memory CD4+ T cells from PBMCs. This sample's cell subset or site label indicates: memory T cells sorted ex vivo from peripheral blood. Here the CDR3 is given as CASSFVWRDTEAFF. The DNA reads TGTGCCAGCAGTTTCGTGTGGAGGGACACTGAAGCTTTCTTT. Beyond the CDR3, the reference TRBV28 and TRBJ1-1 genes provide the residues; the full variable domain reads: DVKVTQSSRYLVKRTGEKVFLECVQDMDHENMFWYRQDPGLGLRLIYFSYDVKMKEKGDIPEGYSVSREKKERFSLILESASTNQTSMYLCASSFVWRDTEAFFGQGTRLTVV.